One and the same sample provided the 16 T cell receptor beta chains below, sequenced in a study of T cells in Graves' hyperthyroidism and ophthalmopathy. There were TCR beta CDR3 regions amplified from RNA transcripts. In the first-round RT-PCR of the TCR CDR3, the HTBI primer set was used. MiXCR, applied by TCRdb to the multiplex PCR reads, yields one record per CDR3 protein. Of approximately 330,000 distinct CDR3 sequences listed, roughly 13% are singletons. Material: blood. The receptors derive from a woman in her forties with Graves' ophthalmopathy.

This clonotype was observed a few times. The chain combines TRBV4-1 with TRBJ2-1; TRBD2 matches 9 bases. Germline V gene sequence: CDR1 MGHRA, CDR2 YSYEKL. V lost 5 bases and J lost 5; bases outside the gene matches: 10. This CDR3 contains 16 residues. CDR3 sequence (DNA): TGCGCCAGCAGCTGGCGCGGCGGGGGGGCCAACAATGAGCAGTTCTTC. Encoded protein: CASSWRGGGANNEQFF.

V gene TRBV4-1 combines with J gene TRBJ2-7, with D uncertain. Germline CDR1 and CDR2: MGHRA and YSYEKL. The CDR3 runs to 15 residues. Trimming removed 0 bases at V and 3 bases at J, with 12 bases between. The DNA for the CDR3 is TGCGCCAGCAGCCAAGATCTAAGGAGAATCTACGAGCAGTACTTC. This translates into CASSQDLRRIYEQYF.

This clonotype was seen only a few times. The chain has TRBV5-1 and TRBJ2-2; TRBD2 aligns across 11 bases. The trim removed 4 bases at V and 2 bases at J, leaving 7 bases unmatched. The V gene's germline CDR1 is SGHRS and CDR2 YFSETQ. The CDR3 totals 17 residues. The CDR3 sequence is CASSPTSGKINTGELFF. The CDR3 DNA reads TGCGCCAGCAGCCCGACTAGCGGGAAGATTAACACCGGGGAGCTGTTTTTT.

This clonotype was counted only a few times. V is TRBV20-1 and J is TRBJ1-4; perhaps TRBD1 as D (5 bases). The CDR3 sequence is 13 residues long. V shed 3 bases and J shed 4 bases, with 9 bases lying between them. Germline V gene lookup returns CDR1 DFQATT and CDR2 SNEGSKA (reference sequence). The chain's CDR3 is CSASRGNNEKLFF. CDR3 nucleotides: TGCAGTGCTAGTCGGGGGAATAATGAAAAACTGTTTTTT.

The chain has TRBV4-1 and TRBJ1-4; D unresolved. V gave up 3 bases and J gave up 8 bases, with 10 bases separating them. Germline CDR1 MGHRA, CDR2 YSYEKL. The CDR3 extends over 13 amino acids. The CDR3 region has the DNA TGCGCCAGCAGCCATAGTCAAAGGGAAAAACTGTTTTTT. This translates into CASSHSQREKLFF.

The rearrangement links TRBV7-2 to TRBJ2-7; D gene ambiguous. With 2 bases removed from V and 5 bases from J, the gap between germline ends came to 10 bases. The CDR3 has 13 residues. Germline lookup yields CDR1 SGHTA and CDR2 FQGNSA. CDR3 sequence reads: CASSLNGFNEQYF. The CDR3 nucleotides read TGTGCCAGCAGCTTAAACGGGTTCAACGAGCAGTACTTC.

A few counts support this clonotype. The chain uses TRBV20-1 and TRBJ1-1; no reliable D call. The CDR3 loop spans 12 amino acids. The ends were cut back, 2 bases at V and 3 bases at J, with 7 bases in the middle. Germline V lookup: CDR1 DFQATT, CDR2 SNEGSKA (reference sequence). DNA for the CDR3: TGCAGTGCTAGACGTGGGGACACTGAAGCTTTCTTT. Encoded protein: CSARRGDTEAFF.

This clonotype was counted only a few times. The chain uses TRBV4-1 and TRBJ1-1, with D perhaps matching TRBD1 (5 bases). This CDR3 has 16 amino acids. Germline V gene data show CDR1 as MGHRA and CDR2 as YSYEKL. Trimming left V 4 bases short and J 5 bases short, with 20 bases between. This CDR3 is CASSRRPQERNTEAFF. The DNA for the CDR3 is TGCGCCAGCAGCCGGCGACCACAGGAAAGAAATACTGAAGCTTTCTTT.

This clonotype has a count of ten or more. The V gene is TRBV12-5, the J gene TRBJ2-1; D remains unclear. Looked up from germline, CDR1 is LGHNT and CDR2 is FRNRAP. CDR3 length: 14 amino acids. V lost 3 bases and J lost 0, with 6 bases in between. Here the CDR3 DNA reads TGTGCTAGTGGTTTCGGCAGCTCCTACAATGAGCAGTTCTTC. Translated: CASGFGSSYNEQFF. Based on the CDR3 plus reference TRBV12-5 and TRBJ2-1, the full variable domain is DARVTQTPRHKVTEMGQEVTMRCQPILGHNTVFWYRQTMMQGLELLAYFRNRAPLDDSGMPKDRFSAEMPDATLATLKIQPSEPRDSAVYFCASGFGSSYNEQFFGPGTRLTVL.

This chain joins TRBV6-5 and TRBJ1-5; 7 nucleotides agree with TRBD1. The CDR3 is made up of 15 amino acids. Trimming took 0 bases from V and 8 from J; bases not matched to a gene: 7. The germline CDR1 and CDR2 sequences are MNHEY and SVGAGI. The DNA of the CDR3 is TGTGCCAGCAGTTACTCGAACAAGGGGACAGAGCCCCAGCATTTT. It specifies CASSYSNKGTEPQHF.

This clonotype appeared a few times. The rearrangement uses TRBV20-1 and TRBJ2-3; 12 bases line up with TRBD2. The germline gives CDR1 DFQATT, CDR2 SNEGSKA (reference sequence). Unmatched junction bases numbered 9, after V lost 6 bases and J lost 2 bases. The CDR3 is made up of 16 amino acids. The CDR3 spells CSATTLAGGPTDTQYF. The CDR3 DNA reads as TGCAGTGCAACCACTCTAGCGGGGGGGCCCACAGATACGCAGTATTTT.

This clonotype came up many times. The rearrangement uses TRBV16 and TRBJ2-3; D gene unclear. V was shortened by 7 bases and J by 1 base, with 9 bases between the two germline ends. Germline V CDR1 and CDR2: KGHSY, FQNENV. This CDR3 region has 13 residues. The CDR3 loop reads CASNRSRTDTQYF. CDR3 nucleotides: TGTGCCAGCAACCGGTCGCGCACAGATACGCAGTATTTT.

This clonotype was recorded many times. The V and J genes are TRBV6-2 or TRBV6-3 and TRBJ2-6; no reliable D call. The CDR3 sequence is 14 residues long. V lost 8 bases, J lost 0 bases, and 8 bases lay in between. The germline V gene has CDR1 MNHEY and CDR2 SVGEGT. The CDR3: CASSDRSGANVLTF. The CDR3 DNA reads TGTGCCAGCTCGGACCGCTCTGGGGCCAACGTCCTGACTTTC.

As concerns this clonotype: A junction boundary mismatches the germline segment, possibly from a read error. The chain uses TRBV7-2 and TRBJ2-5; TRBD2 aligns across 10 bases. The length of the CDR3 is 11 residues. Germline CDR1 is SGHTA and CDR2 is FQGNSA. The CDR3 protein is CASSQLAGPHF. CDR3 bases: TGTGCCAGCAGCCAACTAGCGGGGCCCCACTTC.

The gene calls are TRBV3-1 and TRBJ2-3, with D uncertain. Trimming removed 2 bases at V and 1 base at J, with 16 bases between. Per the germline V gene, CDR1 is LGHDT and CDR2 is YNNKEL (reference sequence). CDR3 size: 17 residues. CDR3 DNA sequence: TGTGCCAGCAGCCAATATGGCCTCTCAGGTCGCACAGATACGCAGTATTTT. Its protein product is CASSQYGLSGRTDTQYF.

This clonotype has ten or more counts. The genes are TRBV2 and TRBJ1-5; no clear D gene. The CDR3 totals 13 residues. The V end was cut by 3 bases, the J end by 3 bases, with 6 bases between. Per the germline V gene, CDR1 is SNHLY and CDR2 is FYNNEI. CDR3 nucleotide sequence: TGTGCCAGCAGTGACTCTAACAATCAGCCCCAGCATTTT. The encoded protein is CASSDSNNQPQHF.